This T cell receptor (beta chain) was documented in a study of vaccination effects on CD4 cells after COVID-19. Culturing for 10 to 11 days preceded CD4+ T cell isolation. Each participant was administered two doses of either the BNT162b2 or the mRNA-1273 vaccine. Findings of the study overall: Healthy vaccinees showed cross-reactivity with common cold coronaviruses in only 1 of 255 vaccine-induced clones. Clones arising from infection and from vaccination showed marked clonal contraction late after vaccination. The study dataset contains few convalescent patients and includes no early post-infection timepoints.

The CDR3 contains 12 residues. Germline CDR1 SEHNR, CDR2 FQNEAQ (reference sequence). The V end lost 1 base, the J end lost 10 bases, and 10 bases lay between the germline ends. As for this clone: Its antigen is not known.

Using immunoSEQ multiplex PCR, the repertoire was profiled, and TCRdb retains in-frame clones only, with some absent. The sample shows approximately 47,000 clones, roughly three quarters of them seen only once. The clonotype originates from a human donor who received a COVID-19 vaccine. This sample comprised CD4+ T cells from PBMCs cultured without peptide, obtained after COVID-19 vaccination. The chain joins TRBV7-9 to TRBJ1-1; a possible D gene is TRBD1 (6 bases). CDR3 sequence reads: CASSLDREGAFF. The CDR3 nucleotides are TGTGCCAGCAGCTTAGACAGGGAAGGAGCTTTCTTT. Using reference TRBV7-9 and TRBJ1-1 for the parts outside the CDR3, the full variable domain is DTGVSQNPRHKITKRGQNVTFRCDPISEHNRLYWYRQTLGQGPEFLTYFQNEAQLEKSRLLSDRFSAERPKGSFSTLEIQRTEQGDSAMYLCASSLDREGAFFGQGTRLTVV.